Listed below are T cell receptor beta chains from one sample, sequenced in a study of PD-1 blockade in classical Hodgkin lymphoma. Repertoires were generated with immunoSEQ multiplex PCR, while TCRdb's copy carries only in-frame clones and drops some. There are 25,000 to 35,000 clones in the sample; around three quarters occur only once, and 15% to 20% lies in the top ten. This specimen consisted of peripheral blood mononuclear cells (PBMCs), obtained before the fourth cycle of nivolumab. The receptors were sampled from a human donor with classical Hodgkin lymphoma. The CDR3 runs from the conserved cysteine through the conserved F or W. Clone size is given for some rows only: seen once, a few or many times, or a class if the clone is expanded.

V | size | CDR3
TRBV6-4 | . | CASSDAFDPAELFF
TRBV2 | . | CASSPGTSGRVTGELFF
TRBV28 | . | CASSLWPEGYEQYF
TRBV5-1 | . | CASSRSSVFTGELFF
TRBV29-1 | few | CSVVMHSRETQYF
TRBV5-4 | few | CASSRPGRSTDTQYF
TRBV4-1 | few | CASSQVPWGTSTDTQYF
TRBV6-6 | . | CASSYGDRVRNEQFF
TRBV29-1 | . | CSVEDNTGGEQFF
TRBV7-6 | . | CASSLAEQQTQYF
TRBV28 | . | CASGRMNTEAFF
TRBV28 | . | CASSSPRSAGTYEQYF
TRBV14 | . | CASARLAYSGANVLTF
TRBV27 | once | CASSRAGTRYNEQFF
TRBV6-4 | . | CASRTGTSLSYEQYF
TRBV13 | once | CASSEIAGGHADTQYF
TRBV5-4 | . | CASSLTGLETQYF
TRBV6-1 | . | CASSLSNQPQHF
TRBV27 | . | CASMGRDTQYF
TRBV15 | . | CATKGVANEKLFF
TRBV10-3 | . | CATLAGAAGNEQFF
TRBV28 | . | CASTLREEYSNQPQHF
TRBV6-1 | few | CASRAANTEAFF
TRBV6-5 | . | CASSYGQGQGYGYTF
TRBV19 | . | CASSINHLTEQFF
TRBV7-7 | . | CASSLAGGRETQYF
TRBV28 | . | CASSYGTGGIYSNQPQHF
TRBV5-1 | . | CASSGGDRSGNTGELFF
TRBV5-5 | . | CASSLATSGLGEQFF
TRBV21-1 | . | CASATNGAEASANYGYTF
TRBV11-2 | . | CASSLDVQGSYEQYF
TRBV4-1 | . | CASSQGTWPIVEQFF
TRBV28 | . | CASTLPGQGRTVAFF
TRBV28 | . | CATKDSGANVLTF
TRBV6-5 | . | CASSYRQSSGNTIYF
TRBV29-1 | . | CSVESGDDTQYF
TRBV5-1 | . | CASSRGQTEAFF
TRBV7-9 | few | CASSKGVTEAFF
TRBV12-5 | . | CASGLMGLAGRPPGTQYF
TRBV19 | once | CASRGQSYGYTF
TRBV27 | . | CASSTVATYEQYF
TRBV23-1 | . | CASSRPWDRKNSNQPQHF
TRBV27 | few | CASSGTNPYNEQFF
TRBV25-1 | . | CASSLGLLFNEQYF
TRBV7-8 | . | CASSLHRGLGANVLTF
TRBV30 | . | CAWSVGMVGYTF
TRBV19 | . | CASIRGQGAKDTQYF
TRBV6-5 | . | CASRETSGTGELFF
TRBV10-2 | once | CASRGTQTGDTQYF